This T cell receptor beta chain originates from a study of neurological immune-mediated disorders. This clonotype was recorded many times. Its antigen is as yet unknown. Study-level results: CDR3 amino acid sequences of expanded clones were not shared across subjects, a result suggesting private repertoires in all groups.

V lost 2 bases and J lost 5, with 15 bases in between. The CDR3 loop spans 15 amino acids. Germline V gene lookup returns CDR1 GTSNPN and CDR2 SVGIG (reference sequence). TCRdb re-called the 5' RACE reads through MiXCR, storing one row per CDR3 protein. This table holds about 82,000 distinct CDR3 sequences, 2.5% to 3% found once. The chain joins TRBV30 to TRBJ2-2; TRBD1 or TRBD2 may be the D gene (5 bases each). The sequence derives from a woman in her 30s with multiple sclerosis. The sequencing sample was made of PBMCs. CDR3 region: CAWSRWESGTGELFF. The CDR3, as DNA: TGTGCCTGGAGTCGTTGGGAGTCAGGGACCGGGGAGCTGTTTTTT.